What follows are 18 T cell receptor beta chains derived from one specimen sequenced in a study of CD4 T cells in relation to SARS-CoV-2 and coronaviruses. Measured with immunoSEQ multiplex PCR; TCRdb has only the in-frame clones, and not every one. The sample consists of approximately 16,000 clones, 82% of them appearing once. Unexposed donor CD4+ T cells date from about 2010-2018, before the COVID-19 pandemic. CD4+ T cells were isolated from the cells after nine to eleven days of culture. Antigen specificity for these receptors is unknown. The sequenced sample was CD4+ T cells from PBMCs, cultured in vitro. The receptors come from a human donor in good health.

This chain connects TRBV10-3 to TRBJ2-3; D may be TRBD1 (6 bases). Trimming shortened V by 3 bases and J by 0 bases, and 7 bases separated the two germline ends. This CDR3 is built from 14 residues. Germline CDR1 ENHRY, CDR2 SYGVKD. CDR3 nucleotides: TGTGCCATCAGTGATGGGACAAGCACAGATACGCAGTATTTT. It codes for CAISDGTSTDTQYF.

The chain is built from TRBV7-3 and TRBJ1-5, with D possibly being TRBD1 (5 bases). The CDR3 sequence is 17 residues long. CDR1 is SGHTA and CDR2 is FQGTGA in the germline V gene. Trimming stripped 5 bases from V and 1 base from J, with 18 bases between. The CDR3 DNA reads as TGTGCCAGCAGCCAAAAAGTGGGGGAGACGAGCAATCAGCCCCAGCATTTT. It is translated as CASSQKVGETSNQPQHF. The full variable domain, in which reference TRBV7-3 and TRBJ1-5 provide the parts outside the CDR3, is GAGVSQTPSNKVTEKGKYVELRCDPISGHTALYWYRQSLGQGPEFLIYFQGTGAADDSGLPNDRFFAVRPEGSVSTLKIQRTERGDSAVYLCASSQKVGETSNQPQHFGDGTRLSIL.

The V call is TRBV5-1, the J call TRBJ2-3; D might be TRBD2 (7 bases). The CDR3 length is 17 residues. V was cut by 2 bases and J by 3 bases, with 19 bases left in between. Germline assignment: CDR1 SGHRS and CDR2 YFSETQ. CDR3 in DNA: TGCGCCAGCAGCTTAAATTCGGGGGGCATTTGGACAGATACGCAGTATTTT. Its translation is CASSLNSGGIWTDTQYF.

The CDR3 DNA follows: TGTGCCAGCAGGGAGAGTGGACTAGCGGTATACGAGCAGTACTTC. It translates to CASRESGLAVYEQYF. The chain recombines TRBV6-5 with TRBJ2-7; 10 positions agree with TRBD2. The trim removed 6 bases at V and 4 bases at J, leaving 9 bases unmatched. CDR1 is MNHEY, CDR2 SVGAGI, per germline. The CDR3 contains 15 residues.

The chain is built from TRBV28 and TRBJ1-1; D may be TRBD1 (6 bases). Trimming cost V 7 bases and J 6 bases, with 15 bases left between them. The CDR3 consists of 13 residues. Per the germline V gene, CDR1 is MDHEN and CDR2 is SYDVKM. This CDR3 reads CASISSRGPEAFF. Here the CDR3 DNA reads TGTGCCAGCATCTCCAGCAGGGGCCCTGAAGCTTTCTTT.

This clone was picked up a small number of times. The chain is built from TRBV15 and TRBJ2-7; 8 bases match TRBD1. The CDR3 has 13 amino acids. The trim removed 9 bases at V and 4 bases at J, leaving 8 bases unmatched. Germline V gene data show CDR1 as LNHNV and CDR2 as YYDKDF (reference sequence). The CDR3, as DNA: TGTGCCACGGGGCAGGGGGCTGGTTACGAGCAGTACTTC. Translating it yields CATGQGAGYEQYF.

The V call is TRBV5-1, the J call TRBJ2-5; 10 bases are shared with TRBD1. Germline CDR1 is SGHRS and CDR2 is YFSETQ. The CDR3 has 13 residues. V trimming: 0 bases; J trimming: 7 bases; junction bases outside the gene matches: 0. The CDR3, as DNA: TGCGCCAGCAGCTTGGGACAGGGGGCGACCCAGTACTTC. It is translated as CASSLGQGATQYF.

V and J are TRBV5-1 and TRBJ2-7; perhaps TRBD1 as D (6 bases). The germline gives CDR1 SGHRS, CDR2 YFSETQ. The CDR3 runs 18 residues. Between the trimmed V and J ends, which lost 4 bases and 2 bases, there was a span of 25 bases. Written as DNA, the CDR3 is TGCGCCAGCAGCCTCCGCGAAAGGACAGCCCTAAAAACCTACGAGCAGTACTTC. Amino acid sequence: CASSLRERTALKTYEQYF.

This chain uses TRBV3-1 (or the pseudogene TRBV3-2) with TRBJ2-2; 12 bases are shared with TRBD2. CDR3 length: 15 residues. Germline values: CDR1 LGHDT, CDR2 YNNKEL (reference sequence). V lost 8 bases to trimming and J lost 6 bases; unmatched junction nucleotides: 7. The CDR3 loop is CASGLLAGGPGELFF. As DNA, the CDR3 is TGTGCCAGCGGTTTACTAGCGGGAGGACCCGGGGAGCTGTTTTTT.

The chain combines TRBV5-5 with TRBJ2-7; either TRBD1 or TRBD2 may supply D (6 bases each). V was pared by 3 bases and J by 1 base, with 14 bases between. This CDR3 is 15 amino acids long. Germline CDR1 reads SGHKS; CDR2 reads YYEKEE (reference sequence). Written as DNA, the CDR3 is TGTGCCAGCAGCTGGGGGGCGGGGACGTCCTACGAGCAGTACTTC. Its translation is CASSWGAGTSYEQYF.

The gene calls are TRBV2 and TRBJ2-5; tentative D call: TRBD2 (6 bases). Trimming stripped 11 bases from V and 7 bases from J, with 20 bases between. The CDR3 runs to 13 residues. The germline CDR1 and CDR2 sequences are SNHLY and FYNNEI. For the CDR3, the DNA is TGTGCCGCACAAGCAGGGACGGAGGGGACCCAGTACTTC. This gives the protein CAAQAGTEGTQYF.

In DNA, the CDR3 is TGTGCCAGCAGACCACAACCAGGGAATGAGGGGAACATTCAGTACTTC. Its translation is CASRPQPGNEGNIQYF. The chain is built from TRBV2 and TRBJ2-4; either TRBD1 or TRBD2 may supply D (5 bases each). This CDR3 region has 16 residues. Trimming took off 6 bases at V and 7 bases at J, with 22 bases between the two ends. CDR1 and CDR2 (germline): SNHLY, FYNNEI.

The chain links TRBV15 to TRBJ2-3, with TRBD2 matching 15 bases. CDR1 LNHNV and CDR2 YYDKDF come from the germline V gene (reference sequence). The CDR3 runs 20 residues. The junction had 15 bases not matched to a gene; V was cut back by 4 bases and J by 4 bases. CDR3 amino acids: CATSTRGLAGGRLLPDTQYF. The CDR3 bases are TGTGCCACCAGCACCCGGGGACTAGCGGGAGGCCGGCTCCTCCCAGATACGCAGTATTTT.

The rearrangement joins TRBV3-1 (or the pseudogene TRBV3-2) to TRBJ2-1; D is unclear. Germline V gives CDR1 LGHDT, CDR2 YNNKEL (reference sequence). The CDR3 has 15 residues. V was shortened by 6 bases and J by 0 bases, with 12 bases between the two germline ends. CDR3 bases: TGTGCCAGCAGACGGGCCCGGAGCTCCTACAATGAGCAGTTCTTC. It specifies CASRRARSSYNEQFF.

This chain connects TRBV28 to TRBJ2-3, with D unresolved. The CDR3 runs to 10 residues. V was clipped by 10 bases and J by 7 bases, with 9 bases between them. Germline V gives CDR1 MDHEN, CDR2 SYDVKM. This chain's CDR3 is CATLGNTQYF. The CDR3 region has the DNA TGTGCCACTTTAGGTAATACGCAGTATTTT.

The chain employs TRBV6-2 or TRBV6-3 and TRBJ2-2, with 11 bases aligning to TRBD2. The CDR3 contains 14 residues. Germline lookup yields CDR1 MNHEY and CDR2 SVGEGT. With V trimmed by 4 bases and J by 5 bases, 0 bases remained unmatched. The DNA of the CDR3 is TGTGCCAGCAGTTGGACTAGCGGGACCGGGGAGCTGTTTTTT. It yields the protein CASSWTSGTGELFF.

V is TRBV3-1 (or the pseudogene TRBV3-2) and J is TRBJ2-7; the D is unclear. This CDR3 spans 11 amino acids. V was pared by 2 bases and J by 1 base, with 0 bases between. Germline CDR1 is LGHDT and CDR2 is YNNKEL (reference sequence). The CDR3 here is CASSQSYEQYF. CDR3 nucleotide sequence: TGTGCCAGCAGCCAATCCTACGAGCAGTACTTC.

The rearrangement joins TRBV3-1 (or the pseudogene TRBV3-2) to TRBJ2-7, with 13 bases identical to TRBD2. The CDR3 is 20 amino acids. Looked up from germline, CDR1 is LGHDT and CDR2 is YNNKEL (reference sequence). V lost 4 bases and J lost 3; bases outside the gene matches: 18. The CDR3 spells CASSPIRLAGGQGRNYEQYF. DNA of the CDR3: TGTGCCAGCAGCCCCATTCGACTAGCGGGAGGTCAAGGCCGAAACTACGAGCAGTACTTC.